This is a list of T cell receptor beta chains from one sample in a study of T cell responses to AZD1222 COVID-19 vaccine. The repertoire was sequenced with immunoSEQ multiplex PCR; TCRdb's copy has only in-frame clones and lacks some. The top ten hold more than 3.5% of the sample, which has roughly 150,000 clones, 92% seen once. Sequencing was performed on peripheral blood, taken on day 0 of AZD1222 vaccination. The receptors here all came from an adult in good health. Both conserved end residues are part of each CDR3. The D gene is left open where the match is weak. Clone size, where shown, is once, few, many, or a class for clones that have expanded.

J: TRBJ2-3
size: -
V: TRBV5-1
D: TRBD2
DNA: TGCGCCAGCAGCCCAAACGTTGGGGCGGGAGCAGATACGCAGTATTTT
CDR3: CASSPNVGAGADTQYF

J: TRBJ2-1
size: -
V: TRBV9
D: -
DNA: TGTGCCAGCAGCGAGGCTCCGAGGGATTACAATGAGCAGTTCTTC
CDR3: CASSEAPRDYNEQFF

J: TRBJ1-5
size: -
V: TRBV6-5
D: -
DNA: TGTGCCAGCAGTCCTCCAGGGGGCAATCAGCCCCAGCATTTT
CDR3: CASSPPGGNQPQHF

J: TRBJ2-1
size: few
V: TRBV6-2/TRBV6-3
D: -
DNA: TGTGCCAGCAGTTACTTGGGCAGACGCGAGCAGTTCTTC
CDR3: CASSYLGRREQFF

J: TRBJ2-5
size: -
V: TRBV4-3
D: TRBD1
DNA: TGCGCCAGCAGCCAGGACCACAGGGGAGAGACCCAGTACTTC
CDR3: CASSQDHRGETQYF

J: TRBJ2-1
size: once
V: TRBV6-2/TRBV6-3
D: TRBD2
DNA: TGTGCCAGCAGTTATCTAGCGGGAGCCGCCTACAATGAGCAGTTCTTC
CDR3: CASSYLAGAAYNEQFF

J: TRBJ1-5
size: -
V: TRBV19
D: -
DNA: TGTGCCAGTAGCCGGTGGGATCAGCCCCAGCATTTT
CDR3: CASSRWDQPQHF

J: TRBJ1-1
size: -
V: TRBV6-4
D: TRBD1
DNA: TGTACGGGACAGGGTCGGGAAGCTTTCTTT
CDR3: CTGQGREAFF

J: TRBJ1-5
size: -
V: TRBV28
D: TRBD1
DNA: TGTGCCAGCAGATCGGACAGGGGATTCCCTCGCAATCAGCCCCAGCATTTT
CDR3: CASRSDRGFPRNQPQHF

J: TRBJ2-5
size: -
V: TRBV11-3
D: TRBD1
DNA: TGTGCCAGCAGCTTAGGAGTTGGTGACAGGGGGCTTTGTGAGACCCAGTACTTC
CDR3: CASSLGVGDRGLCETQYF

J: TRBJ1-3
size: -
V: TRBV9
D: -
DNA: TGTGCCAGCAGCGTAGCCAGGAAACGCTCTGGAAACACCATATATTTT
CDR3: CASSVARKRSGNTIYF

J: TRBJ2-5
size: -
V: TRBV7-4
D: TRBD2
DNA: TGTGCCAGCAGCGGACTAGTTGGGCGGCAAGAGACCCAGTACTTC
CDR3: CASSGLVGRQETQYF

J: TRBJ2-5
size: -
V: TRBV11-2
D: -
DNA: TGTGCCAGCAGCCTGGTAGGTCAAGAGACCCAGTACTTC
CDR3: CASSLVGQETQYF

J: TRBJ2-5
size: -
V: TRBV2
D: -
DNA: TGTGCCAGCACCGAGGGGCGGAGGGGGGAGACCCAGTACTTC
CDR3: CASTEGRRGETQYF

J: TRBJ1-1
size: -
V: TRBV6-1
D: -
DNA: TGTGCCAGCAGTGAAAGACAGGTAGAGAACACTGAAGCTTTCTTT
CDR3: CASSERQVENTEAFF

J: TRBJ1-2
size: -
V: TRBV18
D: TRBD1
DNA: TGTGCCAGCTCACCAATGGACGAGGGGGCCAACTATGGCTACACCTTC
CDR3: CASSPMDEGANYGYTF

J: TRBJ2-1
size: -
V: TRBV5-1
D: -
DNA: TGCGCCAGCAGCTTTGCCCCCGGATCTGAGCAGTTCTTC
CDR3: CASSFAPGSEQFF

J: TRBJ1-4
size: once
V: TRBV18
D: -
DNA: TGTGCCAGCTCATCAGGACAGAATGAAAAACTGTTTTTT
CDR3: CASSSGQNEKLFF

J: TRBJ2-5
size: -
V: TRBV7-7
D: -
DNA: TGTGCCAGCGCCCCAGGCGGGCAAGAGACCCAGTACTTC
CDR3: CASAPGGQETQYF

J: TRBJ1-5
size: -
V: TRBV6-5
D: -
DNA: TGTGCCAGCAGTTACTCGACCTCCGGTAGTCAGCCCCAGCATTTT
CDR3: CASSYSTSGSQPQHF

J: TRBJ2-3
size: once
V: TRBV10-1
D: -
DNA: TGCGCCAGCAGTGAGTCGGTTAGCACAGATACGCAGTATTTT
CDR3: CASSESVSTDTQYF

J: TRBJ1-2
size: -
V: TRBV11-2
D: -
DNA: TGTGCCAGCAGCTTAGTCGTTAGGCCGAACTATGGCTACACCTTC
CDR3: CASSLVVRPNYGYTF

J: TRBJ2-1
size: few
V: TRBV28
D: -
DNA: TGTGCCAGCAGTTGGGGATCTGGAAATGAGCAGTTCTTC
CDR3: CASSWGSGNEQFF

J: TRBJ1-1
size: -
V: TRBV2
D: TRBD1
DNA: TGTGCCAGCAGTGATCCCCTGAACAGGGGAGGTATGAACACTGAAGCTTTCTTT
CDR3: CASSDPLNRGGMNTEAFF

J: TRBJ2-3
size: -
V: TRBV6-1
D: -
DNA: TGTGCCAGCAGTGAAAGGAGGGGGCGACGCACAGATACGCAGTATTTT
CDR3: CASSERRGRRTDTQYF

J: TRBJ2-3
size: -
V: TRBV19
D: -
DNA: TGTGCCAGTAGTATGACCCACTATGCGGGAGATACGCAGTATTTT
CDR3: CASSMTHYAGDTQYF

J: TRBJ2-1
size: -
V: TRBV2
D: -
DNA: TGTGCCAGCAGTGGAGGGGGAAATGAGCAGTTCTTC
CDR3: CASSGGGNEQFF

J: TRBJ2-2
size: -
V: TRBV6-5
D: -
DNA: TGTGCCAGCAGTTACATTAAAGGAGGGATCGGGGAGCTGTTTTTT
CDR3: CASSYIKGGIGELFF

J: TRBJ2-7
size: once
V: TRBV5-1
D: -
DNA: TGCGCCAGCAGCTTGGTGTTCGGCAGGGTCAACTACGAGCAGTACTTC
CDR3: CASSLVFGRVNYEQYF

J: TRBJ2-1
size: once
V: TRBV30
D: TRBD1
DNA: TGTGCCTGGAGGGCACAGGGGTACTCCTACAATGAGCAGTTCTTC
CDR3: CAWRAQGYSYNEQFF

J: TRBJ2-1
size: -
V: TRBV4-2
D: TRBD1
DNA: TGTGCCAGCAGCCAAGGTTCCCCGGGACAGGGGGCCTATGAGCAGTTCTTC
CDR3: CASSQGSPGQGAYEQFF

J: TRBJ2-3
size: -
V: TRBV10-2
D: -
DNA: TGCGCCAGCAGTGAGGCGGGACGGAGCACAGATACGCAGTATTTT
CDR3: CASSEAGRSTDTQYF

J: TRBJ1-1
size: -
V: TRBV28
D: -
DNA: TGTGCCAGTGGAGAAACAGGGATTGGCACTGAAGCTTTCTTT
CDR3: CASGETGIGTEAFF

J: TRBJ1-2
size: once
V: TRBV19
D: -
DNA: TGTGCCAGTAGTCCGGCAGGGGAGGCCTATGGCTACACCTTC
CDR3: CASSPAGEAYGYTF

J: TRBJ2-1
size: -
V: TRBV3-1/TRBV3-2
D: -
DNA: TGTGCCAGCAGCCACCGGGGACTTCTATACAATGAGCAGTTCTTC
CDR3: CASSHRGLLYNEQFF

J: TRBJ2-2
size: -
V: TRBV3-1/TRBV3-2
D: -
DNA: TGTGCCAGCAGCCGATCCGGGGAGCTGTTTTTT
CDR3: CASSRSGELFF